This T cell receptor beta chain was recorded in a study of OX40 agonist ivuxolimab in advanced cancers. About the study as a whole: Ivuxolimab, which targeted the costimulatory receptor OX40 (CD134), was an agonistic, fully human IgG2 monoclonal antibody. Intravenous ivuxolimab was administered to patients every 2 weeks at six dose levels: 0.01, 0.1, 0.3, 1.5, 3 and 10 mg/kg. Of the approximately 54 patients in dose escalation, some 19 had hepatocellular carcinoma, roughly 15 had melanoma, 9 had renal cell carcinoma and 9 had head and neck cancer. The dose-escalation cohort was 80% to 90% male with a mean age of approximately 60 years, ranging from roughly 20 to 80. Prior anti-PD-1, anti-PD-L1 or anti-CTLA-4 therapy was permitted, and 40% of dose-escalation patients had received checkpoint inhibitors. Three dose-escalation patients achieved partial responses, one with hepatocellular carcinoma and two with cutaneous melanoma. Peripheral TCRbeta sequencing aimed to test whether ivuxolimab altered TCR sequence diversity and caused clonal T-cell expansion. The paper describes the monotherapy dose-escalation part (N = 52 patients) of the phase I trial of ivuxolimab. Study-wide conclusions, independent of this receptor: In the 0.1-3.0 mg/kg groups, partial responders had among the lowest normalized peripheral clonal expansion, particularly in CD8+ T cells. After ivuxolimab, CD8+ T cells had more expanded clones than CD4+ T cells on average. At doses from 0.1 to 3.0 mg/kg, clonal expansion was seen in both CD4+ and CD8+ blood T cells between baseline and week 6. The antigen specificity of the clonally expanded peripheral T cells was not determined. Low levels of normalized T-cell clonal expansion were also shown by some nonresponding patients.

Genomic DNA was isolated from the sorted cells so that the TCRbeta CDR3 region could be sequenced. TCRbeta CDR3 regions were sequenced using the immunoSEQ Assay. TCRdb took this table from immuneACCESS and kept in-frame rearrangements with V and J called. Such tables lack part of the clones; where checked against another copy, unresolved V genes explain under half of the gap, and the rest is unexplained. This sample lists 80,000 to 90,000 clones; around 80% were detected once. The top ten clones comprise 1.5% to 2% of the sample. Patients with autoimmune disease history or receiving systemic immunosuppression were excluded from the trial. In every dose cohort, peripheral blood was drawn for TCR sequencing at baseline, cycle 4 day 1, and cycle 7 day 1. Samples were obtained from an open-label, multicenter, first-in-human phase I dose-escalation trial of ivuxolimab. Adults with locally advanced or metastatic head and neck squamous cell, hepatocellular, melanoma or renal cell carcinoma were enrolled in the trial. CD4+ and CD8+ T cells were sorted separately from peripheral blood before TCR sequencing.

V sheds 6 bases and J sheds 0 bases, leaving 12 bases between their ends. Taken from the germline V gene, the CDR1 and CDR2 loops are SQVTM and ANQGSEA. The CDR3 sequence holds 14 residues, the cysteine and phenylalanine included. The retained sequence is limited to the CDR3, 42 bases, with the frame set at the first base. In the case of this clone: The antigen this receptor binds is unknown. Base-call qualities are not available, and no considerably larger clone is one nucleotide away.

The sequenced sample was CD4+ or CD8+ T cells sorted from blood, obtained in a trial of the OX40 agonist ivuxolimab. Rearrangement joined TRBV29-1 to TRBJ1-3, and the D gene may be TRBD1, 6 bases matching. The source is an adult with an advanced solid tumor such as melanoma, head and neck, liver or kidney cancer. This receptor has the CDR3 CSVGDRNSGNTIYF. The DNA sequence follows: TGCAGCGTGGGCGACAGGAACTCTGGAAACACCATATATTTT.